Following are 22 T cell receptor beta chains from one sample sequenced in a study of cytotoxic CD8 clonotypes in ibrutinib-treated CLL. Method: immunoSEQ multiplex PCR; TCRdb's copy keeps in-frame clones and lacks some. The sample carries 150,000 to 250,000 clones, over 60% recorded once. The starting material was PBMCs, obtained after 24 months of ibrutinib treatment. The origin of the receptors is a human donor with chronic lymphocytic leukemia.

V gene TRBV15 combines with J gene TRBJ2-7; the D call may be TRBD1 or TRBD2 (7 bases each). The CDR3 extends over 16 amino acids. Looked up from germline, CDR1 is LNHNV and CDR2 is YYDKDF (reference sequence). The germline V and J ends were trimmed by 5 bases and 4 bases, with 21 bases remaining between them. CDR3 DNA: TGTGCCACCAGCCCCCCAGGGGGAGGGGGCCTTTACGAGCAGTACTTC. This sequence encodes CATSPPGGGGLYEQYF.

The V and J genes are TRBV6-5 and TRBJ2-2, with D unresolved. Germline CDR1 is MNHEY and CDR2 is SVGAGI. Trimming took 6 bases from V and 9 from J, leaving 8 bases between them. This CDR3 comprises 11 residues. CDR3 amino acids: CASSPWRELFF. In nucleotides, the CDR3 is TGTGCCAGCAGCCCATGGCGGGAGCTGTTTTTT.

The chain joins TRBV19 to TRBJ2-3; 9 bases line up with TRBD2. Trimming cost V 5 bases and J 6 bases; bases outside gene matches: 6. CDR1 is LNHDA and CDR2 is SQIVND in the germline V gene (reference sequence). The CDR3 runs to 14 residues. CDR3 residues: CASSALAGSDTQYF. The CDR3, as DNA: TGTGCCAGTAGTGCTCTAGCGGGATCTGATACGCAGTATTTT.

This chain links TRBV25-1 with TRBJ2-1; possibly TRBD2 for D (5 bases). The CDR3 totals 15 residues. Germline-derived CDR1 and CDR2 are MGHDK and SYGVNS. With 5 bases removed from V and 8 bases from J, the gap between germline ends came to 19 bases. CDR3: CASSSSRTRDDEQFF. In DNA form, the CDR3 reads TGTGCCAGCAGTAGCTCACGGACGAGGGATGATGAGCAGTTCTTC.

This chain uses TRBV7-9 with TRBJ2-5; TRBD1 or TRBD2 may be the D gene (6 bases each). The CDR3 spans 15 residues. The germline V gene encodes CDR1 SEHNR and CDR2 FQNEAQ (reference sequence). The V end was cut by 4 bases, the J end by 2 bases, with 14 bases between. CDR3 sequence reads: CASSSRGGDQETQYF. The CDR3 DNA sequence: TGTGCCAGCAGCTCCAGGGGAGGAGATCAAGAGACCCAGTACTTC.

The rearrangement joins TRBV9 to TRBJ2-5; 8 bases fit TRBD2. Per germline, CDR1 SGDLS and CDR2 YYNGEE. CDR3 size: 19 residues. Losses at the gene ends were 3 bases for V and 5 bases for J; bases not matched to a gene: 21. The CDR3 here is CASSEGLGAGHLGRETQYF. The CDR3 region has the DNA TGTGCCAGCAGCGAGGGACTAGGGGCCGGACATTTAGGGCGGGAGACCCAGTACTTC.

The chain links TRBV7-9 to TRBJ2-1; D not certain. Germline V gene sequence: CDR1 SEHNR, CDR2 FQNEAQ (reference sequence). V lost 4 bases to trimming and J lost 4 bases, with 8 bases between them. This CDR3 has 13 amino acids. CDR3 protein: CASSSSGYNEQFF. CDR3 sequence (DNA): TGTGCCAGCAGCTCCTCTGGTTACAATGAGCAGTTCTTC.

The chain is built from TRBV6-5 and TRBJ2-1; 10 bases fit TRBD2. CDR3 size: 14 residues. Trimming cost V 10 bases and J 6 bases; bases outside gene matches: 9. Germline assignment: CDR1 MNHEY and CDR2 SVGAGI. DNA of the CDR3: TGTGCCACAATAAAGCGGGGGGGTATCAATGAGCAGTTCTTC. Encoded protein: CATIKRGGINEQFF.

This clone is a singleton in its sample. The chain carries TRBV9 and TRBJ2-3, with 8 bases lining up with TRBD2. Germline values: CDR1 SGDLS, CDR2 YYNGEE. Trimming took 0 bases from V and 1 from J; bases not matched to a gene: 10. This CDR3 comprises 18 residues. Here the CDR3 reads CASSVVPRSGSGTDTQYF. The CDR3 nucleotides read TGTGCCAGCAGCGTAGTTCCCAGGAGCGGGAGCGGCACAGATACGCAGTATTTT.

The CDR3 reads CASSLVRDGSSGANVLTF. Here the CDR3 DNA reads TGTGCCAGCTCACTAGTACGGGACGGGAGCTCTGGGGCCAACGTCCTGACTTTC. The rearrangement joins TRBV18 to TRBJ2-6; D perhaps matches TRBD2 (6 bases). Germline assignment: CDR1 KGHSH and CDR2 LQKENI. The CDR3 consists of 18 residues. V was pared by 4 bases and J by 0 bases, with 16 bases between.

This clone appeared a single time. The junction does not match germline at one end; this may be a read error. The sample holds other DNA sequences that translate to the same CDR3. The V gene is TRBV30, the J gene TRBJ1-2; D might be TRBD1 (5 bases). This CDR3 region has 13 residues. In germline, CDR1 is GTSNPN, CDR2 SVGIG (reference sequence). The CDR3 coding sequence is TGTGCCTGGAGTCTAGGGACCGGGGAAGGCTACACTTTC. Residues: CAWSLGTGEGYTF.

CDR3 sequence reads: CASSPEKGSLSYGYTF. CDR3 sequence (DNA): TGTGCCAGCTCACCAGAAAAGGGCAGCCTGTCCTATGGCTACACCTTC. This chain joins TRBV18 and TRBJ1-2; the D is unclear. Trimming cost V 2 bases and J 4 bases, with 17 bases left between them. This CDR3 is built from 16 residues. The germline gives CDR1 KGHSH, CDR2 LQKENI.

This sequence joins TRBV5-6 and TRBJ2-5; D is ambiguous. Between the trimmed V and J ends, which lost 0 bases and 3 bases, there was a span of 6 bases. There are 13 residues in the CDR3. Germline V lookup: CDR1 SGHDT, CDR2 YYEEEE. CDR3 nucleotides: TGTGCCAGCAGCTTGGGCATTGAAGAGACCCAGTACTTC. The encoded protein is CASSLGIEETQYF.

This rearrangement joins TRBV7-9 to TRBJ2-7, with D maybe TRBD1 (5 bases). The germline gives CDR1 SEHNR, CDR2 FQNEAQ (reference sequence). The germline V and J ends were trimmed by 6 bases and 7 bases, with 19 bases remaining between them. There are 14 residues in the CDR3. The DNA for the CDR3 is TGTGCCAGCAGGCCTAGGGGAAATATGGAGGAGCAGTACTTC. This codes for CASRPRGNMEEQYF. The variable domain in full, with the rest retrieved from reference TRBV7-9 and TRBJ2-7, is DTGVSQNPRHKITKRGQNVTFRCDPISEHNRLYWYRQTLGQGPEFLTYFQNEAQLEKSRLLSDRFSAERPKGSFSTLEIQRTEQGDSAMYLCASRPRGNMEEQYFGPGTRLTVT.

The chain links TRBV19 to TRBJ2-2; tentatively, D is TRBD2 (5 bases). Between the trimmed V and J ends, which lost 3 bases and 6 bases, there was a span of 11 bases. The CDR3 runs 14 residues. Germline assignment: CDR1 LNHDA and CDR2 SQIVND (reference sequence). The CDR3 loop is CASSMSWTAGELFF. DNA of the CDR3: TGTGCCAGTAGTATGTCGTGGACTGCCGGGGAGCTGTTTTTT.

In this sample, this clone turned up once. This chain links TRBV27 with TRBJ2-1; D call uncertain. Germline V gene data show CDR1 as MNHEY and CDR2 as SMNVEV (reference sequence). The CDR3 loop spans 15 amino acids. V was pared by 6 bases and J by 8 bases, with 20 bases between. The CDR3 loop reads CASRSIFPAIYEQFF. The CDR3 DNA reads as TGTGCCAGCAGGTCTATTTTTCCTGCTATCTATGAGCAGTTCTTC.

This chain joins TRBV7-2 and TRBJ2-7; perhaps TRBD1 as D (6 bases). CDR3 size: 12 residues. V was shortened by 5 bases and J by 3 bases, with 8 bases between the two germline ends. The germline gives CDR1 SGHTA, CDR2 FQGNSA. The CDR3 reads CASSQDSYEQYF. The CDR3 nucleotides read TGTGCCAGCAGCCAGGACAGCTACGAGCAGTACTTC.

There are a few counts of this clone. CDR3 in amino acids: CASSVQGLGAFF. For the CDR3, the DNA is TGTGCCAGCAGCGTACAGGGTTTAGGGGCCTTCTTT. The chain combines TRBV28 with TRBJ1-1; weak D call: TRBD1 (6 bases). Germline loops: CDR1 MDHEN, CDR2 SYDVKM. The CDR3 covers 12 residues. The V gene lost 6 bases and the J gene lost 14 bases, with 19 bases spanning the gap.

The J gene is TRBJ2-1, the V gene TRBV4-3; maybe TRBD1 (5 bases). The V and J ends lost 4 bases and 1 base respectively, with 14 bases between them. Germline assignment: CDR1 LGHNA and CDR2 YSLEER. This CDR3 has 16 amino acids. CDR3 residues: CASSPRPGWSYNEQFF. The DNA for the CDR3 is TGCGCCAGCAGCCCCCGTCCAGGGTGGTCCTACAATGAGCAGTTCTTC.

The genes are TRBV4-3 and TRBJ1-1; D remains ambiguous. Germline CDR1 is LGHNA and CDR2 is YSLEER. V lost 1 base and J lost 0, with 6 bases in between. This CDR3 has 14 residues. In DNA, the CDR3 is TGCGCCAGCAGCCAAGGGTCGGTGAACACTGAAGCTTTCTTT. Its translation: CASSQGSVNTEAFF.

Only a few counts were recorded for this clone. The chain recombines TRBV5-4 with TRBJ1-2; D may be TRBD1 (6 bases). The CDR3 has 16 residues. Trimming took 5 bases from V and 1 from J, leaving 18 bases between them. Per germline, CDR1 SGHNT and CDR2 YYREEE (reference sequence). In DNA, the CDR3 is TGTGCCAGCAGGCTACCGGACAGCCCTAGTAACTATGGCTACACCTTC. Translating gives CASRLPDSPSNYGYTF.

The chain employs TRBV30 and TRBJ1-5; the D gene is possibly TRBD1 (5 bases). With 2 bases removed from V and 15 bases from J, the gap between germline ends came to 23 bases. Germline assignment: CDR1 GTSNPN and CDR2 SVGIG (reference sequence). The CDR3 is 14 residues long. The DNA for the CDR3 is TGTGCCTGGAGTAAGGGAGGGGTGATCAGCCCCTGGCATTTT. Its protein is CAWSKGGVISPWHF.